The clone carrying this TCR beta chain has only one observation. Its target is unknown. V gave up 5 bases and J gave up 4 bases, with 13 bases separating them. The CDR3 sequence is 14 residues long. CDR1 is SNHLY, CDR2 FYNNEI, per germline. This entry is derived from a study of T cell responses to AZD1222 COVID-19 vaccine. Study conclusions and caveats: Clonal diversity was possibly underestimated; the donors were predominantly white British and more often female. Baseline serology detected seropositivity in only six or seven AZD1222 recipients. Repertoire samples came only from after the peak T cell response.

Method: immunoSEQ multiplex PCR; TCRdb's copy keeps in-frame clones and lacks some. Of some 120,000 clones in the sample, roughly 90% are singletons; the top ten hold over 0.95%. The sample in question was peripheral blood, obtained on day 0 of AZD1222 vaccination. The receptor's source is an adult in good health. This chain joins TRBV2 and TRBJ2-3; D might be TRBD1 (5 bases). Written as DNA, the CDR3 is TGTGCCAGCAGTTGGGGCTACCGCGCAGATACGCAGTATTTT. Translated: CASSWGYRADTQYF.